These T cell receptor beta chains were read from a single sample in a study of technical replicates of blood from a handful of donors. This table comes from immunoSEQ multiplex PCR, and its TCRdb copy is limited to in-frame clones, with some not included. This sample has 85,000 to 100,000 clones, with about 95% found just once. Sequencing input: T cells isolated from PBMCs. These receptors all come from a human donor in good health. The CDR3 runs from the conserved cysteine through the conserved F or W. The order of the fields is J gene, V gene, D gene, clone size, CDR3 DNA, CDR3 protein. D genes are given only for firm matches. The size field is filled for only some rows; it gives once, few, many or a size class.

TRBJ2-2 TRBV15 NA NA TGTGCCACCGTGGACAGACACACCGGGGAGCTGTTTTTT CATVDRHTGELFF
TRBJ2-1 TRBV5-1 NA NA TGCGCCAGCAGCCTAAGTTCCTACAATGAGCAGTTCTTC CASSLSSYNEQFF
TRBJ2-1 TRBV19 TRBD2 NA TGTGCCAGTAGTATGGGACTAGGTCGAGTCCGGGTTGGCAATGAGCAGTTCTTC CASSMGLGRVRVGNEQFF
TRBJ2-1 TRBV6-5 NA NA TGTGCCAGCAGTTACTCTCTCGCTAACCGCAATGAGCAGTTCTTC CASSYSLANRNEQFF
TRBJ2-5 TRBV28 TRBD1 NA TGTGCCAGCAGTTTGGTGGGACAGGGTCCGCAAGAGACCCAGTACTTC CASSLVGQGPQETQYF
TRBJ2-1 TRBV6-5 TRBD2 NA TGTGCCAGCAGCGCCGTTTCTAGCGGGAGTGGTGAGCAGTTCTTC CASSAVSSGSGEQFF
TRBJ1-1 TRBV7-2 NA NA TGTGCCAGCAGCTTAGAACGGGGAATGAACACTGAAGCTTTCTTT CASSLERGMNTEAFF
TRBJ2-1 TRBV2 TRBD2 NA TGTGCCAGCCAGCTAGCGGGAGAAAACAATGAGCAGTTCTTC CASQLAGENNEQFF
TRBJ1-1 TRBV6-5 NA NA TGTGCCAGCAGTTACTCGCAGGGAAGGAACACTGAAGCTTTCTTT CASSYSQGRNTEAFF
TRBJ2-6 TRBV5-1 TRBD1 NA TGCGCCAGCAAGGCAGGGGGCTCATTTACTGGGGCCAACGTCCTGACTTTC CASKAGGSFTGANVLTF
TRBJ1-1 TRBV7-9 NA NA TGTGCCAGCAGCTTAGGGGGGGGATGGGGGAACACTGAAGCTTTCTTT CASSLGGGWGNTEAFF
TRBJ2-7 TRBV6-5 TRBD1 NA TGTGCCAGCAGGAGGGGACAGGTTTACTACGAGCAGTACTTC CASRRGQVYYEQYF
TRBJ2-7 TRBV9 TRBD1 NA TGTGCCAGCAGCGTAGGAGGGGGCACCGAGCAGTACTTC CASSVGGGTEQYF
TRBJ1-6 TRBV4-1 NA NA TGCGCCAGCAGCCCCGGCCCCGACAGTCCTAATTCACCCCTCCACTTT CASSPGPDSPNSPLHF
TRBJ1-5 TRBV2 TRBD1 NA TGTGCCAGCGGTGGGACAGGGGGCCTGGAGCAGCCCCAGCATTTT CASGGTGGLEQPQHF
TRBJ2-7 TRBV5-1 TRBD2 NA TGCGCCAGCAGCTTGGTAGCGGGAGTTGGCGGTGTTGACGAGCAGTACTTC CASSLVAGVGGVDEQYF
TRBJ1-1 TRBV25-1 TRBD1 NA TGTGCCAGCAGTGACTGGGACAGGAACACTGAAGCTTTCTTT CASSDWDRNTEAFF
TRBJ1-2 TRBV7-9 TRBD1 NA TGTGCCAGCCTGACAGGGAATTATGGCTACACCTTC CASLTGNYGYTF
TRBJ1-3 TRBV14 NA once TGTGCCAGCAGCAGCACAGGGTCTGGAAACACCATATATTTT CASSSTGSGNTIYF
TRBJ1-2 TRBV5-1 NA NA TGCGCCAGCAGCTTGGGGACAGCCCTTTATGGCTACACCTTC CASSLGTALYGYTF
TRBJ2-7 TRBV2 NA NA TGTGCCAGCAAAGCTAATAGCGGAGCCGACTACGAGCAGTACTTC CASKANSGADYEQYF
TRBJ2-7 TRBV2 TRBD2 NA TGTGCCAGCAGTGGTTGGACTAGCGGTCCCTACGAGCAGTACTTC CASSGWTSGPYEQYF
TRBJ2-2 TRBV29-1 NA NA TGCAGCGTGGAGGGGGCGGGCGGGGAGCTGTTTTTT CSVEGAGGELFF
TRBJ2-3 TRBV5-6 NA NA TGTGCCAGCAGCCGCGGGGCAGGGAGCACAGATACGCAGTATTTT CASSRGAGSTDTQYF
TRBJ2-4 TRBV5-6 NA NA TGTGCCAGCAGCTTGTCAGGATGGGACATTCAGTACTTC CASSLSGWDIQYF
TRBJ2-7 TRBV4-1 TRBD1 NA TGCGCCAGCAGCCAACTACTACGCGACAGGGTCAAGTACTTC CASSQLLRDRVKYF
TRBJ2-1 TRBV6-6 TRBD2 NA TGTGCCAGCGCGTTTAGCGGGACCTACAATGAGCAGTTCTTC CASAFSGTYNEQFF
TRBJ1-2 TRBV7-9 TRBD1 NA TGTGCCAGCAGCTTGACCCTTCTCCGGGACAGGGCCGATGGCTACACCTTC CASSLTLLRDRADGYTF
TRBJ2-7 TRBV28 NA NA TGTGCCAGCAGCCTTCCCGGACAGTTCTCCTACGAGCAGTACTTC CASSLPGQFSYEQYF
TRBJ2-7 TRBV27 TRBD1 once TGTGCCAGCAGTTCTCCGCTGGACAGGCGGAGTGGCTACGAGCAGTACTTC CASSSPLDRRSGYEQYF
TRBJ1-5 TRBV6-1 NA NA TGTGCCAGCAGTGCCCTCCAAGGGGGTAGCAATCAGCCCCAGCATTTT CASSALQGGSNQPQHF
TRBJ2-1 TRBV6-5 NA once TGTGCCAGCATGCGGGGCGAGAGCTCCTACAATGAGCAGTTCTTC CASMRGESSYNEQFF
TRBJ1-1 TRBV9 TRBD1 NA TGTGCCAGCAGCGGACAGGGTTTTAACACTGAAGCTTTCTTT CASSGQGFNTEAFF
TRBJ1-5 TRBV19 TRBD1 NA TGTGCCAGTAGTATAGATTCCCTTGCCGGGACAGGGGGCGGTCAGCCCCAGCATTTT CASSIDSLAGTGGGQPQHF
TRBJ2-5 TRBV6-1 TRBD1 NA TGTGCCAGCAGGGGGACAGGGCGGGAGACCCAGTACTTC CASRGTGRETQYF
TRBJ2-5 TRBV7-2 TRBD1 NA TGTGCCAGCAGCTTAGAGTTGGGACAGGGGGTCGGGAGGGAGACCCAGTACTTC CASSLELGQGVGRETQYF
TRBJ2-3 TRBV19 TRBD2 NA TGTGCCAGTAGTACTCCCCCGGGGGGGACAGATACGCAGTATTTT CASSTPPGGTDTQYF